This T cell receptor (beta chain) is drawn from a study of molecular identifiers for immune sequencing clone quantification. Each CDR3 protein gets one entry after TCRdb re-called the PCR reads with MiXCR. The data hold 460,000 or so distinct CDR3 sequences, with 25% observed a single time. The authors sorted naive CD8 T cells as CD8+CD4-CCR7+CD45RA+. This clonotype was seen only a few times. Its antigen is currently unknown. Study-wide findings and caveats: Shared barcodes on identical TCR molecules could underestimate the sizes of highly expanded clones.

The germline V gene has CDR1 LNHDA and CDR2 SQIVND (reference sequence). V was shortened by 2 bases and J by 4 bases, with 11 bases between the two germline ends. This CDR3 region has 14 residues. What was sequenced was naive CD8+ T cells from blood, with Jurkat cell RNA spiked in. Sample subset: FACS-sorted CD8+CD4-CCR7+CD45RA+ naive T cells. This chain uses TRBV19 with TRBJ2-5; D remains ambiguous. This sequence originates from a human donor in good health. Some libraries in this study had Jurkat cell RNA spiked in. CDR3 protein: CASSIIYGRETQYF. The CDR3 DNA reads TGTGCCAGTAGTATAATCTACGGACGAGAGACCCAGTACTTC.